In its sample, the clone carrying this TCR beta chain was seen a few times. Produced via immunoSEQ multiplex PCR; TCRdb's table is partial and in-frame only. The sample has 200,000 or so clones; around 80% are singletons. With V trimmed by 4 bases and J by 5 bases, 4 bases remained unmatched. CDR1 is SEHNR and CDR2 is FQNEAQ in the germline V gene (reference sequence). This CDR3 is 15 amino acids long. The sample belongs to a study of blood T cell repertoires in COVID-19. The specimen was peripheral blood. The receptor was derived from a human donor with acute or convalescent COVID-19. The donor label of this sample is uncertain. This chain joins TRBV7-9 and TRBJ2-2; 10 bases line up with TRBD1. CDR3 sequence (DNA): TGTGCCAGCAGCTCCGGACAGGGGGGGACCGGGGAGCTGTTTTTT. Translation: CASSSGQGGTGELFF.